The next 15 T cell receptor beta chains were all read from a single sample in a study of blood T cell repertoires in COVID-19. Using immunoSEQ multiplex PCR, the repertoire was profiled, and TCRdb retains in-frame clones only, with some absent. This table has 150,000 or so clones, roughly 90% appearing once. The sequencing input was PBMCs or T cells enriched from blood (not recorded which). All receptors come from a woman aged 40-49 years who had been exposed to COVID-19.

V is TRBV11-2 and J is TRBJ2-1, with unresolved D. Deletions cut 5 bases from V and 2 bases from J, with 16 bases between. Germline V lookup: CDR1 SGHAT, CDR2 FQNNGV. The length of the CDR3 is 16 residues. The CDR3, as DNA: TGTGCCAGCAGCGGAGAGGTGGCGGTGCCCTACAATGAGCAGTTCTTC. Translating gives CASSGEVAVPYNEQFF.

Here the CDR3 reads CASSGAGTLSYNEQFF. In nucleotides, the CDR3 is TGTGCCAGCAGCGGAGCGGGGACGCTCTCCTACAATGAGCAGTTCTTC. V usage is TRBV9 and J usage is TRBJ2-1, with 7 nucleotides matching TRBD2. CDR3 length: 16 amino acids. The germline gives CDR1 SGDLS, CDR2 YYNGEE. The trim removed 3 bases at V and 0 bases at J, leaving 6 bases unmatched.

The J gene is TRBJ2-2, the V gene TRBV6-2 or TRBV6-3, with 7 bases identical to TRBD1. Germline values: CDR1 MNHEY, CDR2 SVGEGT. Trimming at V came to 2 bases and at J to 5 bases, leaving 8 bases not matched to a gene. This CDR3 has 16 amino acids. The CDR3 DNA is TGTGCCAGCAGTTACCTGAACAGGGGTTGGACCGGGGAGCTGTTTTTT. Protein product: CASSYLNRGWTGELFF.

This clone was recorded a few times. This chain uses TRBV2 with TRBJ1-1; tentatively, D is TRBD1 (6 bases). There are 15 residues in the CDR3. In germline, CDR1 is SNHLY, CDR2 FYNNEI. Between the trimmed V and J ends, which lost 3 bases and 4 bases, there was a span of 15 bases. CDR3 in amino acids: CASSDSRQGTTEAFF. The CDR3 nucleotides read TGTGCCAGCAGTGATTCTAGGCAGGGGACCACTGAAGCTTTCTTT.

The V gene is TRBV6-5, the J gene TRBJ2-1; 8 nucleotides match TRBD1. This CDR3 is built from 13 residues. The junction had 8 bases not matched to a gene; V was cut back by 4 bases and J by 12 bases. Germline values: CDR1 MNHEY, CDR2 SVGAGI. The CDR3 DNA reads TGTGCCAGCAGTTTGGGACAGGCCGGGTGGCAGTTCTTC. Protein: CASSLGQAGWQFF.

This clone was observed a few times. The chain couples TRBV5-4 to TRBJ1-6; 7 bases agree with TRBD1. The CDR3 runs to 18 residues. The germline V gene has CDR1 SGHNT and CDR2 YYREEE (reference sequence). With 4 bases clipped from V and 0 bases from J, the junction kept 10 bases outside the gene matches. The CDR3 bases are TGTGCCAGCAGCGGACCGGACAGGCGGAGCTCCTATAATTCACCCCTCCACTTT. Its translation: CASSGPDRRSSYNSPLHF. The full variable domain, rest sourced from reference TRBV5-4 and TRBJ1-6, is ETGVTQSPTHLIKTRGQQVTLRCSSQSGHNTVSWYQQALGQGPQFIFQYYREEENGRGNFPPRFSGLQFPNYSSELNVNALELDDSALYLCASSGPDRRSSYNSPLHFGNGTRLTVT.

This rearrangement joins TRBV27 to TRBJ2-7, with D unclear. CDR1 MNHEY and CDR2 SMNVEV come from the germline V gene (reference sequence). CDR3 size: 13 residues. V dropped 3 bases and J dropped 4 bases, with 10 bases sitting between them. The CDR3 DNA reads as TGTGCCAGCAGTTTTCGGAGAAATTACGAGCAGTACTTC. Residues: CASSFRRNYEQYF.

This clone appeared a few times. This chain joins TRBV7-8 and TRBJ1-6, with TRBD1 as a possible D gene (6 bases). The CDR3 loop spans 17 amino acids. Germline values: CDR1 SGHVS, CDR2 FQNEAQ. V was cut by 1 base and J by 3 bases, with 13 bases left in between. CDR3 nucleotide sequence: TGTGCCAGCAGCTTAGGTGGCGGACAGATCTATAATTCACCCCTCCACTTT. Amino acids: CASSLGGGQIYNSPLHF.

The chain combines TRBV6-2 or TRBV6-3 with TRBJ2-1; 12 bases align to TRBD2. J gave up 2 bases and V 2 bases, and 7 bases lay outside the gene matches. CDR1 and CDR2 from the germline V gene are MNHEY and SVGEGT. The CDR3 extends over 18 amino acids. Here the CDR3 reads CASSYNKGLAGTYNEQFF. The CDR3 DNA reads TGTGCCAGCAGTTACAATAAAGGACTAGCGGGAACCTACAATGAGCAGTTCTTC.

The chain recombines TRBV7-6 with TRBJ2-7; maybe TRBD2 (7 bases). The V end was cut by 1 base, the J end by 6 bases, with 16 bases between. The CDR3 length is 15 residues. Germline CDR1 SGHVS, CDR2 FNYEAQ. The CDR3 reads CASSLVGSGGSEQYF. CDR3 bases: TGTGCCAGCAGCTTAGTAGGGTCGGGGGGCTCCGAGCAGTACTTC.

The rearrangement links TRBV4-3 to TRBJ2-5, with D maybe TRBD2 (6 bases). Germline loops: CDR1 LGHNA, CDR2 YSLEER. The CDR3 has 15 amino acids. The V and J ends lost 0 bases and 5 bases respectively, with 13 bases between them. CDR3 sequence reads: CASSQDLDYTETQYF. CDR3 bases: TGCGCCAGCAGCCAAGACCTGGACTATACGGAGACCCAGTACTTC.

The gene calls are TRBV15 and TRBJ2-7, with TRBD2 as a possible D gene (6 bases). CDR3 length: 14 residues. V gave up 0 bases and J gave up 4 bases, with 10 bases separating them. The V gene's germline CDR1 is LNHNV and CDR2 YYDKDF (reference sequence). CDR3 in amino acids: CATSRDRDFYEQYF. CDR3 nucleotides: TGTGCCACCAGCAGAGACCGGGACTTTTACGAGCAGTACTTC. The full variable domain, rest sourced from reference TRBV15 and TRBJ2-7, is DAMVIQNPRYQVTQFGKPVTLSCSQTLNHNVMYWYQQKSSQAPKLLFHYYDKDFNNEADTPDNFQSRRPNTSFCFLDIRSPGLGDTAMYLCATSRDRDFYEQYFGPGTRLTVT.

The CDR3 region has the DNA TGTGCCACCAGCAGAGTAGCGAACACTGAAGCTTTCTTT. Translation gives CATSRVANTEAFF. The chain couples TRBV15 to TRBJ1-1; D is uncertain. V shed 1 base and J shed 1 base, with 4 bases lying between them. This CDR3 region has 13 residues. Germline loops: CDR1 LNHNV, CDR2 YYDKDF (reference sequence).

The chain carries TRBV6-5 and TRBJ1-5; maybe TRBD1 (5 bases). Germline CDR1 reads MNHEY; CDR2 reads SVGAGI. The CDR3 is made up of 12 amino acids. Trimming shortened V by 6 bases and J by 5 bases, and 8 bases separated the two germline ends. The CDR3 reads CASSPGDQPQHF. The CDR3 DNA reads as TGTGCCAGCAGCCCGGGGGATCAGCCCCAGCATTTT.

The chain uses TRBV10-3 and TRBJ1-2; 8 bases align to TRBD1. This CDR3 has 13 residues. The V gene's germline CDR1 is ENHRY and CDR2 SYGVKD. Trimming took 2 bases from V and 6 from J; bases not matched to a gene: 2. The CDR3 DNA reads TGTGCCATCAGTGAGCCAGGGGGCAATGGCTACACCTTC. Amino acids: CAISEPGGNGYTF.